What follows are 8 T cell receptor beta chains derived from one specimen sequenced in a study of CD8 T cells in ankylosing spondylitis. One entry per CDR3 protein results from TCRdb running MiXCR on the 5' RACE reads. The sample carries some 130,000 distinct CDR3 sequences, 5.5% to 7.5% recorded once. The specimen was blood, either unsorted or a sorted T cell fraction (not recorded which). Receptors were obtained from a female donor with ankylosing spondylitis or in good health (not recorded which).

This clonotype was seen repeatedly, ten times or more. CDR3 region: CASSPAGLAGTDTQYF. Written as DNA, the CDR3 is TGTGCCAGCAGCCCCGCGGGTCTAGCGGGCACAGATACGCAGTATTTT. The chain employs TRBV7-6 and TRBJ2-3; 7 bases fit TRBD2. V gave up 5 bases and J gave up 1 base; unmatched junction bases: 9. The CDR3 is made up of 16 amino acids. The V gene's germline CDR1 is SGHVS and CDR2 FNYEAQ.

The sample holds many counts of this clonotype. V gene TRBV5-1 combines with J gene TRBJ2-3; D ambiguous. Germline CDR1 SGHRS, CDR2 YFSETQ. Trimming left V 2 bases short and J 1 base short, with 5 bases between. The CDR3 sequence is 13 residues long. The CDR3 nucleotides are TGCGCCAGCAGCTTCGAAGGCACAGATACGCAGTATTTT. Translated: CASSFEGTDTQYF.

The chain uses TRBV6-2 or TRBV6-3 and TRBJ2-2, with D hard to call. V was pared by 0 bases and J by 7 bases, with 3 bases between. Germline CDR1 and CDR2: MNHEY and SVGEGT. The CDR3 sequence is 12 residues long. The CDR3 protein is CASSYSGGELFF. Written as DNA, the CDR3 is TGTGCCAGCAGTTACTCAGGCGGGGAGCTGTTTTTT.

This clonotype was observed at least ten times. V and J are TRBV7-2 and TRBJ1-4, with 9 bases lining up with TRBD1. Germline V gives CDR1 SGHTA, CDR2 FQGNSA. The V gene end was trimmed by 5 bases and the J gene end by 12 bases; junction bases not matched to a gene: 13. CDR3 size: 15 residues. The CDR3 coding sequence is TGTGCCAGCAGCCCGCGTCCCGGGACAGGGTTGGAACTGTTTTTT. It encodes CASSPRPGTGLELFF.

The chain recombines TRBV10-3 with TRBJ1-1; possible D gene TRBD1, 5 bases. The CDR3 contains 20 residues. V dropped 0 bases and J dropped 0 bases, with 23 bases sitting between them. Germline loops: CDR1 ENHRY, CDR2 SYGVKD. CDR3: CAISESAGMRGYGLNTEAFF. Written as DNA, the CDR3 is TGTGCCATCAGTGAGTCGGCGGGGATGAGGGGCTATGGTTTGAACACTGAAGCTTTCTTT.

Ten or more counts support this clonotype. This chain joins TRBV6-1 and TRBJ2-2; possibly TRBD1 or TRBD2 for D (5 bases each). The CDR3 sequence is 14 residues long. Germline V gene lookup returns CDR1 MNHNS and CDR2 SASEGT. Trimming took 5 bases from V and 7 from J, leaving 14 bases between them. The DNA for the CDR3 is TGTGCCAGCAGTCCACTCCTGAGGGGCGGGGAGCTGTTTTTT. This translates into CASSPLLRGGELFF.

There are many counts of this clonotype. This chain uses TRBV6-2 or TRBV6-3 with TRBJ1-1; D gene unclear. In germline, CDR1 is MNHEY, CDR2 SVGEGT. This CDR3 comprises 13 residues. V gave up 6 bases and J gave up 1 base, with 9 bases separating them. CDR3: CASSYKSNTEAFF. DNA for the CDR3: TGTGCCAGCAGCTACAAGTCGAACACTGAAGCTTTCTTT.

This clonotype has a handful of counts. This chain joins TRBV27 and TRBJ1-2; 9 bases line up with TRBD1. The CDR3 spans 15 residues. Germline assignment: CDR1 MNHEY and CDR2 SMNVEV (reference sequence). After removal of 5 bases from V and 4 bases from J, the junction contained 8 bases not matched to a gene. CDR3 protein: CASSPLDRGAYGYTF. The DNA for the CDR3 is TGTGCCAGCAGTCCCCTGGACAGGGGAGCCTATGGCTACACCTTC.